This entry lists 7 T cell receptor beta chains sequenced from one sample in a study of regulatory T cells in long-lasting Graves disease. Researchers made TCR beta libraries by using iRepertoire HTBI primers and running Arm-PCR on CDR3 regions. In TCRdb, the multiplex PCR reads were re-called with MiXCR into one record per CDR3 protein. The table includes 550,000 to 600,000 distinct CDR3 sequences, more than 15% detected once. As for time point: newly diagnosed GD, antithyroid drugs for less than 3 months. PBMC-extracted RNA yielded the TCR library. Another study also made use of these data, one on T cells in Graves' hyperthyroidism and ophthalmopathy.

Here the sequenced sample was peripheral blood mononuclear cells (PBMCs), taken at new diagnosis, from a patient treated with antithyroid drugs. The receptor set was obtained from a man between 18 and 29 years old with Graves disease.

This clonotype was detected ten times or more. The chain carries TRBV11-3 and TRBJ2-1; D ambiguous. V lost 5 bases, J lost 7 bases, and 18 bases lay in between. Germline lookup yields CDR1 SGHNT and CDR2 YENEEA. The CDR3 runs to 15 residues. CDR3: CASSPKPGLLNEQFF. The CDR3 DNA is TGTGCCAGCAGCCCCAAACCCGGGTTGTTAAATGAGCAGTTCTTC. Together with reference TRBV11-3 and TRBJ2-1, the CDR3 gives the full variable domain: EAGVVQSPRYKIIEKKQPVAFWCNPISGHNTLYWYLQNLGQGPELLIRYENEEAVDDSQLPKDRFSAERLKGVDSTLKIQPAELGDSAVYLCASSPKPGLLNEQFFGPGTRLTVL.

CDR3: CAWTRFPLGGYTF. In nucleotides, the CDR3 is TGTGCCTGGACCAGGTTCCCACTCGGGGGCTACACCTTC. This sequence joins TRBV19 and TRBJ1-2; D not certain. Germline CDR1 and CDR2: LNHDA and SQIVND (reference sequence). Trimming left V 11 bases short and J 8 bases short, with 21 bases between. The length of the CDR3 is 13 residues.

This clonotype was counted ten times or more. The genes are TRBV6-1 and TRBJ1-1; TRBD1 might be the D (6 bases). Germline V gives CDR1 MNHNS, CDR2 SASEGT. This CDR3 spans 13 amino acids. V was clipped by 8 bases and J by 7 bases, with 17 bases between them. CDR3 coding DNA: TGTGCCAGCGTCAGAAGACAGGATATTGAAGCTTTCTTT. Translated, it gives CASVRRQDIEAFF.

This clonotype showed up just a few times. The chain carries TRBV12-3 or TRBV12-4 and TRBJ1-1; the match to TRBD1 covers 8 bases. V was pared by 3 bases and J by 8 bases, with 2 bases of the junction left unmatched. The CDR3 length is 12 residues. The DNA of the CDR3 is TGTGCCAGCAGTTTGGACAGGGAGGAAGCTTTCTTT. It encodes CASSLDREEAFF.

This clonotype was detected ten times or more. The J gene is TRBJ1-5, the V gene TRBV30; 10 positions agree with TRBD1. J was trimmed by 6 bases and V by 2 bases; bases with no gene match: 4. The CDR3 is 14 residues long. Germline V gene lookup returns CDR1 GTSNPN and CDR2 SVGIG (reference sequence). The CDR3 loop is CAWSRTGGVQPQHF. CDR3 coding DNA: TGTGCCTGGAGTAGGACAGGGGGAGTTCAGCCCCAGCATTTT.

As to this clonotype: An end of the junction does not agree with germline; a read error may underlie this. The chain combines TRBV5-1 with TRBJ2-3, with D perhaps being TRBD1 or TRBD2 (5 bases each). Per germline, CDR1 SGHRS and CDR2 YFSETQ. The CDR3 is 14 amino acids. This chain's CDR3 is CASTQNPGTYEQHF. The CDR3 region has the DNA TGCGCCAGCACCCAGAATCCTGGGACCTACGAGCAGCACTTC.

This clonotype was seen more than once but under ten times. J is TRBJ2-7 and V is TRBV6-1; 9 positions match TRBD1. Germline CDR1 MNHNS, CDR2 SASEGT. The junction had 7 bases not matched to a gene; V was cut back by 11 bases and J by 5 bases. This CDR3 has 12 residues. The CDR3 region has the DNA TGTGCCGGGGGACAGGGTGGGAACGAGCAGTACTTC. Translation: CAGGQGGNEQYF.